Each of the 8 T cell receptor beta chains below was sequenced from the same sample in a study of shared T cell receptors in the human thymus. Sequenced by immunoSEQ multiplex PCR; TCRdb stores in-frame clones only, minus some. The table shows about 400,000 clones, with roughly 94% occurring only once. Sequenced material: thymocytes. The receptors derive from a human donor.

The chain is built from TRBV6-5 and TRBJ2-3, with 8 bases aligning to TRBD1. Trimming at V came to 6 bases and at J to 1 base, leaving 6 bases not matched to a gene. The CDR3 is made up of 15 amino acids. Germline CDR1 reads MNHEY; CDR2 reads SVGAGI. In nucleotides, the CDR3 is TGTGCCAGCAGAGCGACAGGGGTGGGCACAGATACGCAGTATTTT. It is translated as CASRATGVGTDTQYF.

The rearrangement links TRBV11-2 to TRBJ2-3; unclear D gene. Germline-derived CDR1 and CDR2 are SGHAT and FQNNGV. Trimming shortened V by 2 bases and J by 7 bases, and 10 bases separated the two germline ends. The CDR3 spans 13 residues. This CDR3 reads CASSLPFVYTQYF. The CDR3 bases are TGTGCCAGCAGCTTACCATTTGTATATACGCAGTATTTT.

This clone appeared a single time. This chain uses TRBV7-6 with TRBJ2-1; D possibly corresponds to TRBD2 (5 bases). Germline V gene lookup returns CDR1 SGHVS and CDR2 FNYEAQ. The CDR3 loop spans 16 amino acids. V lost 1 base, J lost 2 bases, and 12 bases lay in between. In nucleotides, the CDR3 is TGTGCCAGCAGCTTAGTGAGGGAGAGGCCCTACAATGAGCAGTTCTTC. Its protein product is CASSLVRERPYNEQFF.

This clone was observed once. The rearrangement uses TRBV27 and TRBJ1-3, with a tentative D call TRBD1 (6 bases). V was trimmed by 6 bases and J by 2 bases, leaving 14 bases between them. The germline gives CDR1 MNHEY, CDR2 SMNVEV (reference sequence). The CDR3 runs to 15 residues. This CDR3 reads CASRGAGETGNTIYF. DNA of the CDR3: TGTGCCAGCAGAGGGGCAGGGGAAACTGGAAACACCATATATTTT.

Note on this clone: The junction departs from the called germline gene at one end, perhaps through a read error. The V call is TRBV27, the J call TRBJ2-1, with D unclear. The CDR3 totals 12 residues. Germline-derived CDR1 and CDR2 are MNHEY and SMNVEV (reference sequence). In DNA form, the CDR3 reads TGTGCCAGCAGTATATCAAAGGCCGAGCAGTTCTTC. Translation: CASSISKAEQFF.

The gene calls are TRBV27 and TRBJ2-4, with 11 bases aligning to TRBD1. This CDR3 has 19 amino acids. From germline, CDR1 is MNHEY and CDR2 SMNVEV (reference sequence). The J segment lost 1 base and the V segment lost 5 bases, leaving 13 bases of the junction unmatched. CDR3 DNA: TGTGCCAGCAGTGGAACCGGGACAGGGGGTATGTTGGCCAAAAACATTCAGTACTTC. Residues: CASSGTGTGGMLAKNIQYF.

The gene calls are TRBV6-6 and TRBJ2-7, with D hard to call. CDR1 MNHNY and CDR2 SVGAGI come from the germline V gene (reference sequence). V lost 6 bases and J lost 5, with 17 bases in between. The CDR3 sequence is 14 residues long. The CDR3 loop reads CASRPGPYRHEQYF. CDR3 nucleotides: TGTGCCAGCAGGCCCGGGCCCTACCGCCACGAGCAGTACTTC.

This clone occurred once. The chain links TRBV7-6 to TRBJ2-7; 8 nucleotides line up with TRBD2. Per germline, CDR1 SGHVS and CDR2 FNYEAQ. The CDR3 loop spans 15 amino acids. V lost 5 bases to trimming and J lost 5 bases; unmatched junction nucleotides: 11. The CDR3 sequence is CASSPPSGSIHEQYF. The CDR3 DNA is TGTGCCAGCAGCCCACCCAGCGGGAGTATCCACGAGCAGTACTTC.